This T cell receptor beta chain was recorded in a study of blood T cell repertoires in COVID-19. Overall study: Sites in the United States, Italy and Spain provided acute and convalescent COVID-19 samples. Sample material is recorded as cDNA or gDNA derived from T cells, B-cell-depleted T cells, or PBMCs.

Original data processing: Estimation of nucleated cell counts was performed using reference gene primer amplification. Assay: immunoSEQ multiplex PCR; the TCRdb copy retains only in-frame clones and omits some. D and trimming come from the DNA, and the V and J calls and clone size come from that table. Found here are about 150,000 clones, roughly four fifths of them singletons; the top ten hold roughly 1.5%. CDR3 size: 13 residues. Germline lookup yields CDR1 SNHLY and CDR2 FYNNEI. V dropped 2 bases and J dropped 2 bases, with 7 bases sitting between them. The sample comprised peripheral blood. The TCR sequence derives from an elderly man with acute or convalescent COVID-19. The V call is TRBV2, the J call TRBJ2-7, with D tentatively TRBD1 (5 bases). CDR3 protein: CASSEIGAYEQYV. CDR3 DNA: TGTGCCAGCAGTGAAATAGGGGCCTACGAGCAGTACGTC.